The following is a T cell receptor beta chain sequence with its context. What it binds is not known. Method: immunoSEQ multiplex PCR; TCRdb's copy keeps in-frame clones and lacks some. The table includes under 3,500 clones, 70% to 80% detected once. Tumor tissue was taken before any definitive surgery or chemotherapy was given. This CDR3 contains 14 residues. Per germline, CDR1 LNHDA and CDR2 SQIVND (reference sequence). V was trimmed by 5 bases and J by 0 bases, leaving 5 bases between them. This entry belongs to a study of high-grade serous ovarian cancer treatment subgroups. Study-wide results and caveats: The analyses considered CDR3 and ignored CDR1 and CDR2.

The TCR sequence derives from a human donor with high-grade serous ovarian cancer. Material for sequencing was tumor tissue. The V gene is TRBV19, the J gene TRBJ1-6; D call uncertain. In DNA form, the CDR3 reads TGTGCCAGTAGTTTCAGCTCCTATAATTCACCCCTCCACTTT. Protein product: CASSFSSYNSPLHF.